This record looks at one T cell receptor beta chain sequence and its context. No antigen is known for it. V dropped 6 bases and J dropped 6; count of bases not matched to a gene: 9. CDR1 SGHTA and CDR2 FQGNSA come from the germline V gene. This CDR3 comprises 15 residues. Here immunoSEQ multiplex PCR was the method, and the copy in TCRdb shows in-frame clones only, minus some. Here the sample spans 100,000 or so clones, about 84% being singletons. This record belongs to a study of OX40 agonist ivuxolimab in advanced cancers. Turning to the study itself: Of the patients, three showed partial responses, one with hepatocellular carcinoma and two with cutaneous melanoma.

Autoimmune disease history or systemic immunosuppression disqualified patients. Findings of the study overall: Expanded peripheral T cell antigen specificity was not determined. The CD4+ and CD8+ T cells in the blood had expanded clonally by week 6 at 0.1 to 3.0 mg/kg.

The source of this sequence is an adult with an advanced solid tumor such as melanoma, head and neck, liver or kidney cancer. This sample comprised CD4+ or CD8+ T cells sorted from blood, obtained in a trial of the OX40 agonist ivuxolimab. This chain connects TRBV7-2 to TRBJ2-2; 8 bases match TRBD2. As DNA, the CDR3 is TGTGCCAGCAGACCCGGGGGGGGAGTTTCCGGGGAGCTGTTTTTT. Residues: CASRPGGGVSGELFF.